The 22 T cell receptor beta chains below all came from one sample that was sequenced in a study of blood T cell repertoires in COVID-19. Repertoires were generated with immunoSEQ multiplex PCR, while TCRdb's copy carries only in-frame clones and drops some. The table has around 250,000 clones, around 80% seen once; the top ten hold more than 4%. The sample was PBMCs or T cells enriched from blood (not recorded which). Receptors were obtained from a man aged 35 to 55 who had been exposed to COVID-19.

The rearrangement joins TRBV25-1 to TRBJ1-3; no firm D call. This CDR3 region has 12 residues. Per germline, CDR1 MGHDK and CDR2 SYGVNS. The V end lost 5 bases, the J end lost 6 bases, and 8 bases lay between the germline ends. CDR3 DNA sequence: TGTGCCAGCAGTCTCACAGAAAACACCATATATTTT. Translation: CASSLTENTIYF.

The chain employs TRBV3-1 (or the pseudogene TRBV3-2) and TRBJ2-7; a weak D match, TRBD2 (5 bases). The germline V and J ends were trimmed by 0 bases and 1 base, with 13 bases remaining between them. The CDR3 has 16 residues. Germline V gene lookup returns CDR1 LGHDT and CDR2 YNNKEL (reference sequence). The CDR3 DNA reads TGTGCCAGCAGCCAAGATTTTTTCGGGGAATCCTACGAGCAGTACTTC. Translation: CASSQDFFGESYEQYF.

The rearrangement uses TRBV7-6 and TRBJ1-1; 12 bases line up with TRBD1. Per the germline V gene, CDR1 is SGHVS and CDR2 is FNYEAQ. This CDR3 comprises 19 residues. Unmatched junction bases numbered 13, after V lost 5 bases and J lost 0 bases. For the CDR3, the DNA is TGTGCCAGCAGCCCTACTCTGGGACAGGGGGCGTGGGTGAACACTGAAGCTTTCTTT. This codes for CASSPTLGQGAWVNTEAFF.

The chain is built from TRBV5-1 and TRBJ2-3; 8 bases map to TRBD2. Looked up from germline, CDR1 is SGHRS and CDR2 is YFSETQ. The V gene end was trimmed by 4 bases and the J gene end by 5 bases; junction bases not matched to a gene: 12. The CDR3 consists of 16 residues. The CDR3 DNA sequence: TGCGCCAGCAGCCCCTCGGGGGGGCCCAAGGGAGATACGCAGTATTTT. Protein: CASSPSGGPKGDTQYF.

This clone was recorded once. V usage is TRBV6-5 and J usage is TRBJ2-1; no definite D call. The CDR3 runs to 15 residues. CDR1 and CDR2 (germline): MNHEY, SVGAGI. Trimming took 2 bases from V and 5 from J, leaving 13 bases between them. This CDR3 reads CASSYKAFSDNEQFF. The DNA for the CDR3 is TGTGCCAGCAGTTACAAAGCGTTCAGTGACAATGAGCAGTTCTTC.

This clone was detected only a few times. V usage is TRBV19 and J usage is TRBJ1-1; D uncertain. Trimming shortened V by 3 bases and J by 1 base, and 3 bases separated the two germline ends. Germline CDR1 is LNHDA and CDR2 is SQIVND (reference sequence). This CDR3 comprises 12 residues. Here the CDR3 reads CASSIGNTEAFF. For the CDR3, the DNA is TGTGCCAGTAGTATCGGGAACACTGAAGCTTTCTTT.

The chain combines TRBV7-9 with TRBJ1-6; D is uncertain. Trimming stripped 5 bases from V and 7 bases from J, with 12 bases between. This CDR3 is 14 amino acids long. Germline assignment: CDR1 SEHNR and CDR2 FQNEAQ (reference sequence). DNA of the CDR3: TGTGCCAGCAGCGCATCTATCCGGAATTCACCCCTCCACTTT. This encodes CASSASIRNSPLHF.

This clone was seen more than once but under ten times. The chain combines TRBV7-9 with TRBJ2-7; possibly TRBD2 for D (5 bases). CDR3 length: 13 residues. The germline V gene encodes CDR1 SEHNR and CDR2 FQNEAQ (reference sequence). V was cut by 0 bases and J by 4 bases, with 7 bases left in between. The CDR3 protein is CASSLAGVYEQYF. DNA for the CDR3: TGTGCCAGCAGCTTAGCGGGAGTTTACGAGCAGTACTTC.

The CDR3 coding sequence is TGTGCCAGCAGCTTGGCCGGGTTTTTTTCGTACACTGAAGCTTTCTTT. Translated: CASSLAGFFSYTEAFF. The chain has TRBV5-6 and TRBJ1-1; the D is unclear. CDR1 and CDR2 from the germline V gene are SGHDT and YYEEEE. The CDR3 loop spans 16 amino acids. The germline V and J ends were trimmed by 0 bases and 3 bases, with 15 bases remaining between them.

The V and J genes are TRBV7-8 and TRBJ1-2; D remains ambiguous. CDR1 SGHVS and CDR2 FQNEAQ come from the germline V gene. The CDR3 covers 12 residues. V lost 5 bases to trimming and J lost 8 bases, with 12 bases between them. DNA for the CDR3: TGTGCCAGCAGCCCTTTCGGAGGAGGCTACACCTTC. Amino acids: CASSPFGGGYTF.

V is TRBV5-1 and J is TRBJ2-7; TRBD1 is a possible D gene (6 bases). CDR1 and CDR2 from the germline V gene are SGHRS and YFSETQ. Trimming removed 1 base at V and 3 bases at J, with 23 bases between. This CDR3 comprises 18 residues. CDR3 coding DNA: TGCGCCAGCAGCTTGCGGGACAATACAATACGGCGGGTCTACGAGCAGTACTTC. Encoded protein: CASSLRDNTIRRVYEQYF.

This chain joins TRBV3-1 (or the pseudogene TRBV3-2) and TRBJ2-2, with 11 bases lining up with TRBD1. Germline assignment: CDR1 LGHDT and CDR2 YNNKEL (reference sequence). CDR3 length: 14 residues. Germline trimming cut 8 bases from V and 6 bases from J; bases unmatched to any gene: 5. CDR3 protein: CASVGTGGSGELFF. CDR3 coding DNA: TGTGCCAGCGTTGGGACAGGGGGGTCCGGGGAGCTGTTTTTT.

This clone was seen more than once but under ten times. The chain has TRBV24-1 and TRBJ2-3; possibly TRBD2 for D (6 bases). V was trimmed by 1 base and J by 6 bases, leaving 16 bases between them. The CDR3 length is 16 residues. Germline CDR1 KGHDR, CDR2 SFDVKD. CDR3: CATSDFGTATGDTQYF. The CDR3 bases are TGTGCCACCAGTGATTTTGGGACTGCTACGGGTGATACGCAGTATTTT.

This chain uses TRBV5-1 with TRBJ2-7, with D possibly TRBD1 on 5 matching bases. With 4 bases removed from V and 2 bases from J, the gap between germline ends came to 13 bases. The germline V gene encodes CDR1 SGHRS and CDR2 YFSETQ. There are 14 residues in the CDR3. The CDR3 here is CASSPTDSAYEQYF. CDR3 in DNA: TGCGCCAGCAGCCCGACAGACAGCGCCTACGAGCAGTACTTC.

The chain links TRBV6-5 to TRBJ2-7; TRBD2 aligns across 8 bases. From germline, CDR1 is MNHEY and CDR2 SVGAGI. Unmatched junction bases numbered 8, after V lost 2 bases and J lost 2 bases. This CDR3 spans 16 amino acids. The CDR3 DNA reads as TGTGCCAGCAGTTACATCAGCGGGAGATGGGCCTACGAGCAGTACTTC. This sequence encodes CASSYISGRWAYEQYF.

This chain uses TRBV27 with TRBJ2-1, with 9 nucleotides matching TRBD2. The V gene end was trimmed by 7 bases and the J gene end by 9 bases; junction bases not matched to a gene: 13. The CDR3 is 15 amino acids. The germline CDR1 and CDR2 sequences are MNHEY and SMNVEV (reference sequence). CDR3 nucleotides: TGTGCCAGCAATTCCTTAGCGGGAGTCGATCCTGAGCAGTTCTTC. Translation: CASNSLAGVDPEQFF.

A note on this clone: At one boundary the junction diverges from the germline segment, which might be a read error. V and J are TRBV30 and TRBJ1-2; unclear D gene. CDR1 GTSNPN and CDR2 SVGIG come from the germline V gene (reference sequence). This CDR3 region has 13 residues. The CDR3 DNA reads TGTGCCTGGAGTGTAATCTGGCAGGCTACCCCCCACTTC. This sequence encodes CAWSVIWQATPHF.

In DNA form, the CDR3 reads TGTGCCTGGAGTGGGGAGGCGGGAAGTTCAGATACGCAGTATTTT. It is translated as CAWSGEAGSSDTQYF. V is TRBV30 and J is TRBJ2-3, with a possible D match to TRBD2 (6 bases). V dropped 1 base and J dropped 4 bases, with 15 bases sitting between them. There are 15 residues in the CDR3. CDR1 and CDR2 from the germline V gene are GTSNPN and SVGIG (reference sequence).

This chain connects TRBV19 to TRBJ2-2; TRBD2 aligns across 7 bases. With V trimmed by 5 bases and J by 3 bases, 3 bases remained unmatched. This CDR3 has 14 residues. The V gene's germline CDR1 is LNHDA and CDR2 SQIVND (reference sequence). CDR3 protein: CASSRGEDTGELFF. The CDR3 nucleotides read TGTGCCAGTAGTCGGGGGGAGGACACCGGGGAGCTGTTTTTT.

In this sample, this clone turned up a few times. The V gene is TRBV18, the J gene TRBJ1-5, with TRBD1 as a possible D gene (5 bases). The CDR3 is 14 amino acids. With 0 bases removed from V and 7 bases from J, the gap between germline ends came to 10 bases. The germline V gene encodes CDR1 KGHSH and CDR2 LQKENI. The chain's CDR3 is CASSPPAGRQPQHF. The CDR3 coding sequence is TGTGCCAGCTCACCACCGGCAGGGAGGCAGCCCCAGCATTTT.

The chain employs TRBV29-1 and TRBJ1-4; 9 bases are shared with TRBD1. Germline lookup yields CDR1 SQVTM and CDR2 ANQGSEA. Unmatched junction bases numbered 6, after V lost 4 bases and J lost 0 bases. The CDR3 loop spans 16 amino acids. CDR3 coding DNA: TGCAGCGTTGGAGAGACAGGGGGGTCAACTAATGAAAAACTGTTTTTT. Its protein is CSVGETGGSTNEKLFF.

The chain couples TRBV18 to TRBJ2-5; D not certain. Germline lookup yields CDR1 KGHSH and CDR2 LQKENI. Trimming left V 4 bases short and J 0 bases short, with 9 bases between. The CDR3 runs 14 residues. CDR3 DNA: TGTGCCAGCTCACAAAATCAAAACCAAGAGACCCAGTACTTC. It codes for CASSQNQNQETQYF.